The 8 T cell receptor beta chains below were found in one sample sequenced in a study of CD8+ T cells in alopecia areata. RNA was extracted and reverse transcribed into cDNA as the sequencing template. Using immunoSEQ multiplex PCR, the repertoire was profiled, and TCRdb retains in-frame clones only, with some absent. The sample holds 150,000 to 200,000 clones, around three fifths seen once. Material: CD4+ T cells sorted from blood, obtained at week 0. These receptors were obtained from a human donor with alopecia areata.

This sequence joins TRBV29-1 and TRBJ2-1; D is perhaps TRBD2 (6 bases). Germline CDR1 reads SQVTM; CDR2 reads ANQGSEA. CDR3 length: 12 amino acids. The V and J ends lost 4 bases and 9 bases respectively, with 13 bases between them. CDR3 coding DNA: TGCAGCGTTGTGGAGGGGCGGGCTGAGCAGTTCTTC. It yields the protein CSVVEGRAEQFF.

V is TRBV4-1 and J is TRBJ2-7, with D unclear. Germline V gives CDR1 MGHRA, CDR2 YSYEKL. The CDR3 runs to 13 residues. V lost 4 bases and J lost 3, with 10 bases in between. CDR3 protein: CASSLQNGYEQYF. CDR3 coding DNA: TGCGCCAGCAGCCTCCAAAATGGCTACGAGCAGTACTTC.

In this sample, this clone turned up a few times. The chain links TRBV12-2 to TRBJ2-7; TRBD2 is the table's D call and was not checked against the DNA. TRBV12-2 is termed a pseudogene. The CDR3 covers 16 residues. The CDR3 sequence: CASRLGTSGGSYEQYF. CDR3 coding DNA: TGTGCAAGTCGCTTAGGGACTAGCGGGGGCTCCTACGAGCAGTACTTC.

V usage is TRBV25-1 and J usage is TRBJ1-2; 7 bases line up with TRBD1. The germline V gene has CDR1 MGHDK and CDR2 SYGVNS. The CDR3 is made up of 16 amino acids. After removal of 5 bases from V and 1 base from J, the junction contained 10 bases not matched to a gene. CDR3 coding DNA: TGTGCCAGCAGTCACATGACAGGGAGGATTAACTATGGCTACACCTTC. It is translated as CASSHMTGRINYGYTF.

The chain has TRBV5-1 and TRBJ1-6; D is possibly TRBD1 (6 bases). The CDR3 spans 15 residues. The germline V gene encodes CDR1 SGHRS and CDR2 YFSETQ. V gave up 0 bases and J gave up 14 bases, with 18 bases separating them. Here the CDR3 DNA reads TGCGCCAGCAGCTTGGAAGGGGCAGGGACATCGGCCCTCCACTTT. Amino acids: CASSLEGAGTSALHF.

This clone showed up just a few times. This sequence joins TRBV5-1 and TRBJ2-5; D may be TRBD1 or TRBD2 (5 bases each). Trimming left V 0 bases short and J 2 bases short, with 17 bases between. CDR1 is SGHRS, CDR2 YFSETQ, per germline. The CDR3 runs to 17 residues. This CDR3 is CASSLALGTKLQETQYF. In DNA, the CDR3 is TGCGCCAGCAGCTTGGCCTTGGGGACCAAACTGCAAGAGACCCAGTACTTC.

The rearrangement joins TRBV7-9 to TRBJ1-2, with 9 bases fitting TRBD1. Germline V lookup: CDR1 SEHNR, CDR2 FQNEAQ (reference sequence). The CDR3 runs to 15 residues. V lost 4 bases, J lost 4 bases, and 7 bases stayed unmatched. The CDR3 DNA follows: TGTGCCAGCAGCTCCCAGACAGGGGGTCCCTATGGCTACACCTTC. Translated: CASSSQTGGPYGYTF. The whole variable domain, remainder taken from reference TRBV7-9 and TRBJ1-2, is DTGVSQNPRHKITKRGQNVTFRCDPISEHNRLYWYRQTLGQGPEFLTYFQNEAQLEKSRLLSDRFSAERPKGSFSTLEIQRTEQGDSAMYLCASSSQTGGPYGYTFGSGTRLTVV.

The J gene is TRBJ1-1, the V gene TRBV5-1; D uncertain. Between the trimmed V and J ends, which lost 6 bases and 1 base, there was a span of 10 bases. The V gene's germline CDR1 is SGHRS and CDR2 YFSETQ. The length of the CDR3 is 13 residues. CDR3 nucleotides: TGCGCCAGCACCCCCGGCAGGAACACTGAAGCTTTCTTT. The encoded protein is CASTPGRNTEAFF. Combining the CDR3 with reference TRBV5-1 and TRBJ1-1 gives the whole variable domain KAGVTQTPRYLIKTRGQQVTLSCSPISGHRSVSWYQQTPGQGLQFLFEYFSETQRNKGNFPGRFSGRQFSNSRSEMNVSTLELGDSALYLCASTPGRNTEAFFGQGTRLTVV.